These 11 T cell receptor beta chains were sequenced from one sample in a study of blood T cell repertoires in COVID-19. Sequenced by immunoSEQ multiplex PCR; TCRdb stores in-frame clones only, minus some. The sample records around 280,000 clones, 87% being singletons. Sequenced material: peripheral blood. Receptors were obtained from a woman aged 45-60 years who had recovered from COVID-19.

V usage is TRBV4-3 and J usage is TRBJ1-4; a weak D match, TRBD1 (5 bases). V was trimmed by 1 base and J by 3 bases, leaving 12 bases between them. Germline values: CDR1 LGHNA, CDR2 YSLEER. The CDR3 has 16 amino acids. The CDR3 region is CASSQGGRPPNEKLFF. Here the CDR3 DNA reads TGCGCCAGCAGCCAAGGGGGCAGGCCTCCTAATGAAAAACTGTTTTTT.

This chain links TRBV11-2 with TRBJ2-7, with D possibly matching TRBD2 (8 bases). The ends were cut back, 3 bases at V and 0 bases at J, with 12 bases in the middle. This CDR3 is built from 15 residues. Germline V gives CDR1 SGHAT, CDR2 FQNNGV. CDR3 nucleotides: TGTGCCAGCAGCTTTAGCGGGGACAGCTCCTACGAGCAGTACTTC. The encoded protein is CASSFSGDSSYEQYF.

The chain recombines TRBV6-2 or TRBV6-3 with TRBJ1-2; D possibly corresponds to TRBD1 (6 bases). CDR1 and CDR2 (germline): MNHEY, SVGEGT. Trimming removed 5 bases from V and 7 bases from J, with 17 bases in between. The CDR3 is 14 residues long. This CDR3 reads CASSDRQDLVGYTF. As DNA, the CDR3 is TGTGCCAGCAGTGATCGACAGGATCTCGTTGGCTACACCTTC.

The table lists this clone with a count of one. The rearrangement uses TRBV19 and TRBJ2-7; 10 bases map to TRBD1. Trimming at V came to 3 bases and at J to 3 bases, leaving 8 bases not matched to a gene. This CDR3 comprises 16 residues. CDR1 and CDR2 from the germline V gene are LNHDA and SQIVND (reference sequence). CDR3 DNA: TGTGCCAGTAGTATTTCAACGACAGGGGGCCTCTACGAGCAGTACTTC. It yields the protein CASSISTTGGLYEQYF. The whole variable domain, filled in from reference TRBV19 and TRBJ2-7, reads DGGITQSPKYLFRKEGQNVTLSCEQNLNHDAMYWYRQDPGQGLRLIYYSQIVNDFQKGDIAEGYSVSREKKESFPLTVTSAQKNPTAFYLCASSISTTGGLYEQYFGPGTRLTVT.

The gene calls are TRBV14 and TRBJ1-6; D may be TRBD1 (5 bases). Deletions cut 2 bases from V and 4 bases from J, with 12 bases between. From germline, CDR1 is SGHDN and CDR2 FVKESK. The CDR3 totals 16 residues. CDR3 residues: CASSQILGGYNSPLHF. CDR3 in DNA: TGTGCCAGCAGCCAAATATTGGGGGGATATAATTCACCCCTCCACTTT.

This sequence joins TRBV5-8 and TRBJ1-3, with D possibly matching TRBD1 (5 bases). Germline V gives CDR1 SGHTS, CDR2 YDEGEE. Trimming shortened V by 3 bases and J by 0 bases, and 10 bases separated the two germline ends. This CDR3 comprises 15 residues. The CDR3 DNA follows: TGTGCCAGCAGCTGGTTCACAGGCTCTGGAAACACCATATATTTT. Amino acids: CASSWFTGSGNTIYF.

The genes are TRBV30 and TRBJ1-6; 7 positions agree with TRBD1. Losses at the gene ends were 5 bases for V and 10 bases for J; bases not matched to a gene: 5. Looked up from germline, CDR1 is GTSNPN and CDR2 is SVGIG (reference sequence). The CDR3 covers 12 residues. CDR3 sequence reads: CAWDHRGSPLHF. CDR3 DNA sequence: TGTGCCTGGGATCACAGGGGATCACCCCTCCACTTT.

The genes are TRBV7-9 and TRBJ1-4, with D possibly being TRBD1 (6 bases). V was clipped by 5 bases and J by 3 bases, with 16 bases between them. This CDR3 is built from 16 residues. CDR1 SEHNR and CDR2 FQNEAQ come from the germline V gene (reference sequence). CDR3 protein: CASSASSGAPNEKLFF. CDR3 DNA sequence: TGTGCCAGCAGCGCCTCCTCAGGGGCCCCTAATGAAAAACTGTTTTTT.

V gene TRBV3-1 (or the pseudogene TRBV3-2) combines with J gene TRBJ1-4, with D possibly matching TRBD1 (6 bases). Germline V gives CDR1 LGHDT, CDR2 YNNKEL (reference sequence). Trimming took off 4 bases at V and 7 bases at J, with 16 bases between the two ends. The CDR3 covers 15 residues. The DNA of the CDR3 is TGTGCCAGCAGCCCGGCCGGGACACGGGGTGAAAAACTGTTTTTT. Translated, it gives CASSPAGTRGEKLFF.

V and J are TRBV7-9 and TRBJ2-7; 7 nucleotides line up with TRBD1. CDR1 and CDR2 (germline): SEHNR, FQNEAQ (reference sequence). With 8 bases clipped from V and 3 bases from J, the junction kept 7 bases outside the gene matches. The CDR3 extends over 13 amino acids. For the CDR3, the DNA is TGTGCCAGCGGGGGACAGACCCTCTACGAGCAGTACTTC. Translating it yields CASGGQTLYEQYF.

The chain couples TRBV9 to TRBJ1-2; 10 bases fit TRBD1. The ends lost 2 bases at V and 6 bases at J; junction bases unmatched: 7. Germline lookup yields CDR1 SGDLS and CDR2 YYNGEE. The CDR3 is 15 amino acids. DNA of the CDR3: TGTGCCAGCAGCGTCCGAACCGGGACAGGGGATGGCTACACCTTC. Its translation is CASSVRTGTGDGYTF. Based on the CDR3 plus reference TRBV9 and TRBJ1-2, the full variable domain is DSGVTQTPKHLITATGQRVTLRCSPRSGDLSVYWYQQSLDQGLQFLIQYYNGEERAKGNILERFSAQQFPDLHSELNLSSLELGDSALYFCASSVRTGTGDGYTFGSGTRLTVV.